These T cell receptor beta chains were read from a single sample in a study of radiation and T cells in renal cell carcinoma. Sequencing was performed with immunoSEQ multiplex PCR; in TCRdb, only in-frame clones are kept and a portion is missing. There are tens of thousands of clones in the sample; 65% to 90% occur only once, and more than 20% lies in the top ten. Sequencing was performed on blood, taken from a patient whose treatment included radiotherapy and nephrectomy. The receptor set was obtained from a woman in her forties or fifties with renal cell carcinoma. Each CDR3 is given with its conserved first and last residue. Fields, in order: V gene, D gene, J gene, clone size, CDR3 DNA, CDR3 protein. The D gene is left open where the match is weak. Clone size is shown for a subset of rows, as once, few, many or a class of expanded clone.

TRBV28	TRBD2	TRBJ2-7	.	TGTGCCAGCAGCCCCGCCGGGGAGGGGCCTTACGAGCAGTACTTC	CASSPAGEGPYEQYF
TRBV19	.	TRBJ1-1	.	TGTGCCAGTAGTATAGCCCGGAACACTGAAGCTTTCTTT	CASSIARNTEAFF
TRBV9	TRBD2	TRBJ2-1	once	TGTGCCAGCAGCGTTGGGACTAGAATCGGCAATGAGCAGTTCTTC	CASSVGTRIGNEQFF
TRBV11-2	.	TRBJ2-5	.	TGTGCCAGCAGCTTAGTGGGGAGGGAGACCCAGTACTTC	CASSLVGRETQYF
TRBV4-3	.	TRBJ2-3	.	TGCGCCAGCAGTCACCCAGACGGGCAGGGAGGAGCAGATACGCAGTATTTT	CASSHPDGQGGADTQYF
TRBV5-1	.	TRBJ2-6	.	TGCGCCAGCAGTCTGCTTGGGACCCGCAACTCTGGGGCCAACGTCCTGACTTTC	CASSLLGTRNSGANVLTF
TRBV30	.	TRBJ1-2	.	TGTGCCTGGAGTAGTCCGGGGGCCTATGGCTACACCTTC	CAWSSPGAYGYTF
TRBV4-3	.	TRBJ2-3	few	TGCGCCAGCAGCCAAGATCGTATGGCGGCAGATACGCAGTATTTT	CASSQDRMAADTQYF
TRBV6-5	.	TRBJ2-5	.	TGTGCCAGCAGTTACAGGGCTAGCCATAGTCCAGAGACCCAGTACTTC	CASSYRASHSPETQYF
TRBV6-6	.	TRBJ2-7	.	TGTGCCAGCAGTTTCGGGTCCCCCTACGAGCAGTACTTC	CASSFGSPYEQYF
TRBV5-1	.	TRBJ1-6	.	TGCGCCAGCAGCTTAGGTACAGAAATGAATTCACCCCTCCACTTT	CASSLGTEMNSPLHF
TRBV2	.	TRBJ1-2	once	TGTGCCAGCAGGGAAGGGCTGGAGGCGAACTATGGCTACACCTTC	CASREGLEANYGYTF
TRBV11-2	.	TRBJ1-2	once	TGTGCCAGCAGGCACGGACAGCCTGGGGGCTACACCTTC	CASRHGQPGGYTF
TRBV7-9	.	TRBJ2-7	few	TGTGCCAGCACGCAGACTGGAGAATACGAGCAGTACTTC	CASTQTGEYEQYF
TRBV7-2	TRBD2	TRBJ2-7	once	TGTGCCAGCAGCTACCTAGCGGGAGCAGACGAGCAGTACTTC	CASSYLAGADEQYF
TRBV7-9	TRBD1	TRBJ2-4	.	TGTGCCAGCAGCCACCGACAGGGGGGTTTGGATATAAACATTCAGTACTTC	CASSHRQGGLDINIQYF
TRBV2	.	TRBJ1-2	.	TGTGCCAGCAGTGAAGGGGCAGCAAACTATGGCTACACCTTC	CASSEGAANYGYTF
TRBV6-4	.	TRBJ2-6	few	TGTGCCAGCAGTGACATCGGAAGCGTCCTGACTTTC	CASSDIGSVLTF
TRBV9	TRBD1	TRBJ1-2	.	TGTGCCAGCAGCGTAGGGACAGGGATTGATGGCTACACCTTC	CASSVGTGIDGYTF
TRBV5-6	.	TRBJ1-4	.	TGTGCCAGCAGCTTGGACAGGCAAAATGAAAAACTGTTTTTT	CASSLDRQNEKLFF
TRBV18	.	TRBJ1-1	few	TGTGCCAGCTCACCTGATAACACTGAAGCTTTCTTT	CASSPDNTEAFF
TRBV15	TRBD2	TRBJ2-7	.	TGTGCCACCAAGGCGGGGGGTAGCTACGAGCAGTACTTC	CATKAGGSYEQYF
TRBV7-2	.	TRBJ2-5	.	TGTGCCAGCAGCTCAGCGGGACAGCCCCAAGAGACCCAGTACTTC	CASSSAGQPQETQYF
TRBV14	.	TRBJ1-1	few	TGTGCCAGCAGCTTACAGGGGAACACTGAAGCTTTCTTT	CASSLQGNTEAFF
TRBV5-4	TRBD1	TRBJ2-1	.	TGTGCCAGCAGCCCTTCAACAGGGGGCAATGAGCAGTTCTTC	CASSPSTGGNEQFF
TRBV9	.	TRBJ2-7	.	TGTGCCAGCAGCGCAGGTTCTCTGACTGCATACGAGCAGTACTTC	CASSAGSLTAYEQYF
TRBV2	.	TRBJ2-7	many	TGTGCCAGCAGTGTTCCCGGACTTATTACCTACGAGCAGTACTTC	CASSVPGLITYEQYF
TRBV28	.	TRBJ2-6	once	TGTGCCAGCACCCCCCTGATGGCTGGGGCCAACGTCCTGACTTTC	CASTPLMAGANVLTF
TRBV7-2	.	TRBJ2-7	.	TGTGCCAGCAGCTTGGGGGGGGGCGCCGACTACGAGCAGTACTTC	CASSLGGGADYEQYF
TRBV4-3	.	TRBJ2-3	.	TGCGCCAGCAGCCAAGGATTACCACCGTCAGATACGCAGTATTTT	CASSQGLPPSDTQYF
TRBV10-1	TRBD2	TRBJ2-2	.	TGCGCCAGCAGTGAGGAGTTTATGCGTCTAGCGGGAGGTAGGGAGCTGTTTTTT	CASSEEFMRLAGGRELFF
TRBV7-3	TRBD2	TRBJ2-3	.	TGTGCCAGCAGCTTAAGGCTAGCGGGAGCCGTATCGGATACGCAGTATTTT	CASSLRLAGAVSDTQYF
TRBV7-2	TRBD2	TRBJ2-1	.	TGTGCCAGCAGCCCGGGACTAGAGAACAATGAGCAGTTCTTC	CASSPGLENNEQFF
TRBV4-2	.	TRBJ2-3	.	TGTGCCAGCAGCCAAGTCTCTAGCACAGATACGCAGTATTTT	CASSQVSSTDTQYF
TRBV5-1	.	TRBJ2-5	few	TGCGCCAGCAGCTTGGATGGGACTGAGCAAGAGACCCAGTACTTC	CASSLDGTEQETQYF
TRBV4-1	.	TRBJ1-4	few	TGCGCCAGCAGCCAACCGGGACACACTAATGAAAAACTGTTTTTT	CASSQPGHTNEKLFF
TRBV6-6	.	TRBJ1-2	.	TGTGCCAGCAGTTCGGGGGGCTGGGGCTATGGCTACACCTTC	CASSSGGWGYGYTF
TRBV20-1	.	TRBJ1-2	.	TGCAGTGCTAGGGCGGGGGAAGGCTACACCTTC	CSARAGEGYTF
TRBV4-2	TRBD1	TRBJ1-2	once	TGTGCCAGCAGCCCATTATTTGGGGGACAGACGAACTATGGCTACACCTTC	CASSPLFGGQTNYGYTF
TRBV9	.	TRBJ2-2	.	TGTGCCAGCAGCGTAGGACAGGTAGACACCGGGGAGCTGTTTTTT	CASSVGQVDTGELFF
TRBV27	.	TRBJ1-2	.	TGTGCCAGCAGTTCCCGATCCCACTATGGCTACACCTTC	CASSSRSHYGYTF
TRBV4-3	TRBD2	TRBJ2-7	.	TGCGCCAGCAGCCAAGGGGCGGGACTAGCGGCCTACGAGCAGTACTTC	CASSQGAGLAAYEQYF
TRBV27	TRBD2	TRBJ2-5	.	TGTGCCAGCAGTTCGGGCCCGGGGGGACAAGAGACCCAGTACTTC	CASSSGPGGQETQYF
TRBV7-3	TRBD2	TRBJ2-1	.	TGTGCCAGCAGCTTAAGCTCTAGCGGAAATGAGCAGTTCTTC	CASSLSSSGNEQFF
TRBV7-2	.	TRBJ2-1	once	TGTGCCAGCAGCTTAGGGAAGAGCTCCTACAATGAGCAGTTCTTC	CASSLGKSSYNEQFF
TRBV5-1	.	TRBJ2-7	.	TGCGCCAGCAGTGGTAGCCGTGGGAGCTCCTACGAGCAGTACTTC	CASSGSRGSSYEQYF
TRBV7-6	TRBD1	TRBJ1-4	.	TGTGCCAGCAGCAGGGCACAGGGGGCAACTAATGAAAAACTGTTTTTT	CASSRAQGATNEKLFF